This TCR beta chain was observed in a study of monozygotic twins with inflammatory bowel disease (dated by TCRdb to about 2019). With respect to the entire study: A total of about 28 monozygotic twin pairs were included in the full study, comprising nine German pairs (four IBD-concordant, five IBD-discordant) and 19 IBD-discordant Danish pairs. Within discordant pairs, disease-associated traits were sought mainly by comparing IBD patients with their genetically identical healthy co-twins. Each individual had, on average, about 151 000 unique TCRalpha sequences and 181 000 unique TCRbeta sequences available for analysis.

The research as a whole found: Measured by the inverse Simpson index, TCRbeta repertoire diversity was lower in IBD patients than in their healthy co-twins. The analysis was unable to tell different T cell subtypes apart. No single strong signal or clonotype linked to IBD turned up in the results, so the idea that one exists was not supported. Compared with healthy twins, IBD patients shared fewer clonotypes with other individuals, and the difference was most pronounced in patients with signs of disease activity. No difference in repertoire similarity was observed between concordant and discordant twins, possibly owing to limited statistical power. Because patients received different immunosuppressive treatments, the repertoires may have picked up extra background noise and variability between individuals.

From each donor, a roughly 2.7 ml peripheral blood sample was drawn into PAXgene tubes and stored at -80 degrees C. Without T cell sorting, total RNA was isolated from whole blood using the PAXgene blood miRNA kit on an automated QIAcube. Peripheral blood from monozygotic twin pairs who were concordant or discordant for inflammatory bowel disease underwent deep TCRalpha and TCRbeta repertoire profiling using unique molecular barcoding. Smoking habits were recorded for all twin pairs, with individuals classified as current, former or never smokers. For this clonotype: Its antigen is unknown.

Taken from the germline V gene, the CDR1 and CDR2 loops are MRHNA and SNTAGT. Including cysteine and phenylalanine, the CDR3 has 16 amino acids. DNA was not recorded. The library was built by means of 5' RACE. The input for every TCR library was roughly 3,200 ng of total RNA. For each sample, cDNA was synthesized in eight separate reactions using SMARTScribe reverse transcriptase. During cDNA synthesis, template switching introduced unique molecular identifiers that contained a 6-nucleotide sample barcode. TCRalpha and TCRbeta cDNA was amplified by two nested PCRs of approximately 16 and 10 cycles, with bead purification after each PCR. Before amplification, the cDNA was treated with uracil DNA-glycosylase and purified using the QIAquick PCR purification kit. The second PCR was the step at which Illumina TruSeq-compatible adapters and sample-specific barcodes were added. TapeStation and Qubit were used to check library quality and concentration, and 5 to 6.5 ng of each library went into the pool. Pooled libraries were sequenced on an Illumina HiSeq2500 single-index Rapid Run with 2 x 100 bp reads and custom sequencing primers. On the study's bioinformatics: PCR and sequencing errors were corrected by UMI-based consensus assembly using MiGEC version 1.2.6. MiXCR version 2.1.1 was used to carry out V(D)J alignment, clonotype assembly and CDR3 extraction. To normalise gene usage, clonotype sharing and MAIT/NKT TCR abundance, the top 1000, 10 000 and 20 000 clonotypes in each sample were analysed. Diversity was computed as the inverse Simpson index with the vegan R package after downsampling to 27 000 UMIs. Paired Mann-Whitney U tests were applied to discordant twin pairs, and Benjamini-Hochberg correction was used for multiple testing. After the reads were reprocessed by TCRdb, one entry was made per CDR3 protein sequence, with no DNA. None of the V and J calls come from the authors' own analysis; TCRdb made them. This sample's clone table shows 300,000 to 350,000 distinct CDR3 sequences. Around 2% of the sample rests with the top ten.

This TCR came from a human donor with ulcerative colitis or Crohn's disease, or a healthy co-twin of an affected twin (not recorded which). The V gene is TRBV6-4 and the J gene is TRBJ1-4; the D call of TRBD1 rests on TCRdb alone, since no DNA is present to check it. The sequenced material came from blood. The CDR3 in this case is CASSDSRQIRYKKLFF.